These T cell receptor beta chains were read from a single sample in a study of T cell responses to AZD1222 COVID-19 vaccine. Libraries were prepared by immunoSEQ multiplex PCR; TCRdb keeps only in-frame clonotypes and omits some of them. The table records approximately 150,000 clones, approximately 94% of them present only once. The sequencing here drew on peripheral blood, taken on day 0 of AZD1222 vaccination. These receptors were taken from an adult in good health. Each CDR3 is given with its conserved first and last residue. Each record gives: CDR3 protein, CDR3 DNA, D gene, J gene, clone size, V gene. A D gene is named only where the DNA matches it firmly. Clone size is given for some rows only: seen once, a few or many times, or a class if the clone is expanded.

CDR3: CATSRGQGSYEQYF
DNA: TGTGCCACCAGCAGAGGGCAGGGGTCCTACGAGCAGTACTTC
D: -
J: TRBJ2-7
size: -
V: TRBV15

CDR3: CASSLFGTAAGNTIYF
DNA: TGTGCCAGCAGCTTATTCGGGACAGCGGCTGGAAACACCATATATTTT
D: TRBD1
J: TRBJ1-3
size: -
V: TRBV7-2

CDR3: CASSDDRNTEAFF
DNA: TGTGCCAGTAGTGACGACCGGAACACTGAAGCTTTCTTT
D: -
J: TRBJ1-1
size: -
V: TRBV19

CDR3: CASSSGTSGDTQYF
DNA: TGCGCCAGCAGCTCCGGGACTAGCGGAGATACGCAGTATTTT
D: TRBD2
J: TRBJ2-3
size: few
V: TRBV5-1

CDR3: CASSEVGETQYF
DNA: TGCGCCAGTAGCGAGGTGGGAGAGACCCAGTACTTC
D: -
J: TRBJ2-5
size: -
V: TRBV10-2

CDR3: CASSEVRFGYTF
DNA: TGTGCCAGCAGTGAAGTTCGGTTTGGCTACACCTTC
D: -
J: TRBJ1-2
size: -
V: TRBV6-1

CDR3: CASSLKTGPSIYEQYF
DNA: TGTGCCAGCAGTCTCAAGACAGGGCCCAGCATCTACGAGCAGTACTTC
D: TRBD1
J: TRBJ2-7
size: -
V: TRBV6-2/TRBV6-3

CDR3: CASSLGGRQGTWPFSGNTIYF
DNA: TGCGCCAGCAGCTTGGGGGGGCGACAGGGGACTTGGCCCTTCTCTGGAAACACCATATATTTT
D: TRBD1
J: TRBJ1-3
size: -
V: TRBV5-1

CDR3: CASSQAWARGREQYF
DNA: TGTGCCAGCAGCCAAGCCTGGGCGAGGGGGCGTGAGCAGTACTTC
D: TRBD1
J: TRBJ2-7
size: once
V: TRBV3-1/TRBV3-2

CDR3: CASSIVGDSGAQYF
DNA: TGTGCCAGTAGTATAGTAGGGGACAGTGGTGCTCAGTACTTC
D: TRBD1
J: TRBJ2-4
size: -
V: TRBV19

CDR3: CASSQVRDKQFF
DNA: TGCGCCAGCAGCCAAGTCCGGGATAAGCAGTTCTTC
D: -
J: TRBJ2-1
size: -
V: TRBV4-1

CDR3: CATEDRGGDEQFF
DNA: TGTGCCACCGAGGACAGAGGGGGGGATGAGCAGTTCTTC
D: -
J: TRBJ2-1
size: -
V: TRBV6-6

CDR3: CASSAQRDSQAFF
DNA: TGTGCCAGCAGTGCACAACGGGACAGCCAAGCTTTCTTT
D: TRBD1
J: TRBJ1-1
size: -
V: TRBV6-4

CDR3: CSASSLADNTDTQYF
DNA: TGCAGTGCTAGTAGCCTAGCGGATAACACAGATACGCAGTATTTT
D: TRBD2
J: TRBJ2-3
size: -
V: TRBV20-1

CDR3: CAWSVDRPANYGYTF
DNA: TGTGCCTGGAGTGTAGACAGGCCAGCTAACTATGGCTACACCTTC
D: -
J: TRBJ1-2
size: -
V: TRBV30

CDR3: CASSLTGAQGNSPLHF
DNA: TGTGCCAGCAGCTTAACGGGGGCGCAGGGTAATTCACCCCTCCACTTT
D: -
J: TRBJ1-6
size: -
V: TRBV7-2

CDR3: CASRLQGGQPQHF
DNA: TGTGCCAGCCGGTTACAGGGCGGACAGCCCCAGCATTTT
D: -
J: TRBJ1-5
size: -
V: TRBV6-5

CDR3: CASSFMRSNEQFF
DNA: TGTGCCAGCAGTTTTATGCGTTCCAATGAGCAGTTCTTC
D: -
J: TRBJ2-1
size: -
V: TRBV12-3/TRBV12-4

CDR3: CASSPQGRDNEQFF
DNA: TGTGCCAGCAGTCCCCAAGGCAGGGATAATGAGCAGTTCTTC
D: -
J: TRBJ2-1
size: once
V: TRBV9

CDR3: CASSLGASYEQYF
DNA: TGTGCCAGCAGCTTAGGAGCCTCCTACGAGCAGTACTTC
D: -
J: TRBJ2-7
size: -
V: TRBV7-9

CDR3: CSARTNYEQYF
DNA: TGCAGTGCTAGGACAAATTACGAGCAGTACTTC
D: -
J: TRBJ2-7
size: -
V: TRBV20-1

CDR3: CASSLVTGANDEQYF
DNA: TGCGCCAGCAGCTTGGTGACAGGGGCAAACGACGAGCAGTACTTC
D: TRBD1
J: TRBJ2-7
size: -
V: TRBV5-1

CDR3: CASGGQRYQETQYF
DNA: TGTGCCAGCGGGGGACAGAGGTACCAAGAGACCCAGTACTTC
D: TRBD1
J: TRBJ2-5
size: -
V: TRBV2

CDR3: CASSYEGTSDEQYF
DNA: TGTGCCAGCAGCTACGAAGGGACCTCCGACGAGCAGTACTTC
D: -
J: TRBJ2-7
size: -
V: TRBV7-9

CDR3: CASSYSSSGQETQYF
DNA: TGTGCCAGCAGTTACTCATCTAGCGGCCAAGAGACCCAGTACTTC
D: TRBD2
J: TRBJ2-5
size: -
V: TRBV6-5

CDR3: CASSFTGSPLHF
DNA: TGTGCCAGCAGTTTTACGGGTTCACCCCTCCACTTT
D: -
J: TRBJ1-6
size: -
V: TRBV12-3/TRBV12-4

CDR3: CASRFRGNTEAFF
DNA: TGTGCCAGCAGGTTCAGGGGGAACACTGAAGCTTTCTTT
D: -
J: TRBJ1-1
size: -
V: TRBV11-2

CDR3: CASSSGGDGAKNIQYF
DNA: TGTGCCAGCAGCTCCGGAGGGGATGGAGCCAAAAACATTCAGTACTTC
D: -
J: TRBJ2-4
size: -
V: TRBV9

CDR3: CASSPQAATYSGNTIYF
DNA: TGTGCCAGTAGTCCCCAAGCCGCCACTTACTCTGGAAACACCATATATTTT
D: -
J: TRBJ1-3
size: -
V: TRBV19

CDR3: CSASITVDSNQPQHF
DNA: TGCAGTGCTAGTATAACAGTAGATAGCAATCAGCCCCAGCATTTT
D: -
J: TRBJ1-5
size: -
V: TRBV20-1

CDR3: CASSYRGAVSSYEQYF
DNA: TGTGCCAGCAGTTATCGTGGGGCGGTATCCTCCTACGAGCAGTACTTC
D: -
J: TRBJ2-7
size: -
V: TRBV6-6

CDR3: CASSLAGNPGNTIYF
DNA: TGTGCCAGCAGTTTAGCCGGGAACCCCGGAAACACCATATATTTT
D: -
J: TRBJ1-3
size: -
V: TRBV27

CDR3: CATTLGGDTQYF
DNA: TGTGCCACCACCCTCGGTGGGGATACGCAGTATTTT
D: -
J: TRBJ2-3
size: -
V: TRBV24-1

CDR3: CASSSGQGESGELFF
DNA: TGTGCCAGCAGCTCGGGACAGGGGGAATCCGGGGAGCTGTTTTTT
D: TRBD1
J: TRBJ2-2
size: -
V: TRBV3-1/TRBV3-2

CDR3: CASSHRGCTLDRGQLRCNSPLHF
DNA: TGTGCCAGCAGCCATCGCGGGTGCACCTTGGACAGGGGGCAGCTGCGGTGTAATTCACCCCTCCACTTT
D: TRBD1
J: TRBJ1-6
size: once
V: TRBV3-1/TRBV3-2

CDR3: CASSAGQGQPQHF
DNA: TGTGCCAGCAGTGCAGGACAGGGCCAGCCCCAGCATTTT
D: TRBD1
J: TRBJ1-5
size: -
V: TRBV27

CDR3: CASRLPSRGNYNEQFF
DNA: TGTGCCAGCAGGCTCCCCTCGCGGGGAAATTACAATGAGCAGTTCTTC
D: -
J: TRBJ2-1
size: -
V: TRBV6-4

CDR3: CASSLQGLDEQYF
DNA: TGTGCCAGCAGTTTACAGGGATTAGACGAGCAGTACTTC
D: -
J: TRBJ2-7
size: -
V: TRBV27

CDR3: CASSKQGANTGELFF
DNA: TGTGCCAGTAGTAAACAGGGGGCGAACACCGGGGAGCTGTTTTTT
D: TRBD1
J: TRBJ2-2
size: once
V: TRBV6-2/TRBV6-3

CDR3: CASSSTKTGPQETQYF
DNA: TGTGCCAGCTCATCGACCAAAACGGGTCCCCAAGAGACCCAGTACTTC
D: -
J: TRBJ2-5
size: -
V: TRBV18